This TCR beta chain was sequenced during a study of blood T cell repertoires in COVID-19 (dated by TCRdb to 2019 to 2021). At the level of the whole study: Samples from collaborators originated in the United States, Italy and Spain and spanned both the acute and convalescent phases of COVID-19. Nearly every sample came with metadata listing a de-identified subject ID, COVID-19 status, age in years and sex. The samples were drawn from the first 160 participants of the ongoing ImmuneRACE study and from over 950 subjects provided by 6 global collaborators. The material from the prospective study consisted of cDNA or gDNA derived from T cells, B-cell-depleted T cells, or PBMCs. Where available, HLA class I and class II types were obtained from metadata supplied by the sample provider rather than from assay-based typing. The dataset comprised deeply sampled blood TCRbeta repertoires from subjects exposed to, actively infected with, or recovered from COVID-19. A freely available public database, intended as a resource for researchers studying the immune response to SARS-CoV-2, is where the repertoires were released.

TCRbeta CDR3 regions were amplified from genomic DNA using the immunoSEQ Assay, a bias-controlled multiplex PCR. On the study's bioinformatics: The number of nucleated cells in each sample was estimated by amplification of reference gene primers within the assay. To quantify the absolute abundance of each unique TCRbeta CDR3 rearrangement, sequence reads were collapsed and filtered. Productive Simpson clonality was computed per sample as the square root of Simpson's diversity index over productive rearrangements. TCRdb mirrors the immuneACCESS table, restricted to in-frame sequences. Some clones are absent from its copies; in checked studies, under half trace to an unresolved V gene, and the reason for the others is unknown. The DNA gave D and trimming, while V, J and clone size come from that table. The sample data list some 48,000 clones, and just over 85% of these were observed just once. Jointly, the top ten make up about 2.9% of the sample.

Including the terminal cysteine and phenylalanine, the CDR3 comprises 17 residues. Only the CDR3 DNA stays, 51 bases, in frame from base 1. V lost 0 bases and J lost 8 bases, and the count of bases not matched to a germline gene is 10. CDR1 and CDR2 are read off the germline V gene as MGHRA and YSYEKL. Summary of the overall study and its limitations: Clinical and demographic metadata were provided uncurated, with the amount varying by source and participant.

The collaborating institutions used their own protocols to collect whole blood in K2EDTA tubes. For TCRbeta analysis, collaborators shipped samples as frozen whole blood, isolated PBMCs, or DNA extracted from either of those sample types. On this clone itself: Its cognate antigen has yet to be identified. No base qualities exist here, and no much larger clone lies one base off it.

The TCR comes from an elderly woman with acute or convalescent COVID-19. The chain joins TRBV4-1 to TRBJ1-4, and TRBD1 aligns with 9 junction nucleotides. Sequences were obtained from peripheral blood. CDR3 protein: CASSQDNSGQGNEKLFF. The DNA sequence reads TGCGCCAGCAGCCAAGACAACTCTGGACAGGGGAACGAAAAACTGTTTTTT.